A single sample is the source of the 14 T cell receptor beta chains below, sequenced in a study of T-cell reconstitution after alpha-beta-depleted transplantation in children. Unique molecular identifiers were built into the TCRbeta library. TCRdb re-analysed the PCR reads in MiXCR, keeping a single row per CDR3 protein. The sample includes hundreds of thousands of distinct CDR3 sequences, about 25% of them seen just once. The sample consisted of PBMCs, taken before TCRalphabeta/CD19-depleted stem cell transplant. These receptors were taken from a girl between 2 and 10 years old with Fanconi anemia, due to receive a stem cell transplant.

Ten or more counts support this clonotype. V is TRBV20-1 and J is TRBJ2-1; 7 nucleotides agree with TRBD2. Looked up from germline, CDR1 is DFQATT and CDR2 is SNEGSKA (reference sequence). CDR3 length: 13 residues. The trim removed 5 bases at V and 3 bases at J, leaving 4 bases unmatched. The CDR3, as DNA: TGCAGTGCTCTTGGGACTAACTACAATGAGCAGTTCTTC. Encoded protein: CSALGTNYNEQFF.

This clonotype was recorded a few times. This chain uses TRBV20-1 with TRBJ2-7; D possibly corresponds to TRBD1 (6 bases). Per the germline V gene, CDR1 is DFQATT and CDR2 is SNEGSKA (reference sequence). The V and J ends lost 7 bases and 2 bases respectively, with 12 bases between them. This CDR3 is 12 amino acids long. This CDR3 is CSGVDSPYEQYF. CDR3 sequence (DNA): TGCAGTGGCGTGGACAGCCCCTACGAGCAGTACTTC.

This clonotype was detected only a few times. The chain combines TRBV29-1 with TRBJ1-2; no definite D call. V lost 3 bases and J 5 bases, leaving 7 bases between the germline ends. Germline CDR1 is SQVTM and CDR2 is ANQGSEA. The CDR3 loop spans 11 amino acids. CDR3 DNA: TGCAGCGTTGATGAAGATTATGGCTACACCTTC. Translating gives CSVDEDYGYTF.

J is TRBJ1-1 and V is TRBV24-1; no clear D. Deletions cut 6 bases from V and 1 base from J, with 8 bases between. Germline V lookup: CDR1 KGHDR, CDR2 SFDVKD. The CDR3 sequence is 13 residues long. The CDR3, as DNA: TGTGCCACCAGTTATTCCCAGAACACTGAAGCTTTCTTT. Its translation: CATSYSQNTEAFF.

Ten or more counts support this clonotype. The chain combines TRBV25-1 with TRBJ2-4; tentatively, D is TRBD2 (6 bases). The germline CDR1 and CDR2 sequences are MGHDK and SYGVNS. V lost 2 bases and J lost 6, with 14 bases in between. The CDR3 is 15 amino acids. Here the CDR3 reads CASSELNGDSNIQYF. CDR3 bases: TGTGCCAGCAGTGAACTCAACGGGGACTCAAACATTCAGTACTTC.

This clonotype was detected only a few times. As DNA, the CDR3 is TGTGCCAGCAGCTTAGATAGAGGACTAGCGGCCAATGAGCAGTTCTTC. It yields the protein CASSLDRGLAANEQFF. This rearrangement joins TRBV11-3 to TRBJ2-1; 10 bases fit TRBD2. From germline, CDR1 is SGHNT and CDR2 YENEEA. Germline trimming cut 0 bases from V and 6 bases from J; bases unmatched to any gene: 5. The CDR3 length is 16 residues.

This clonotype was found many times. The rearrangement uses TRBV20-1 and TRBJ2-7; 7 nucleotides line up with TRBD1. V dropped 3 bases and J dropped 0; count of bases not matched to a gene: 2. Germline V gives CDR1 DFQATT, CDR2 SNEGSKA (reference sequence). The CDR3 is 13 residues long. The CDR3 here is CSARTGFSYEQYF. As DNA, the CDR3 is TGCAGTGCTAGGACAGGGTTCTCCTACGAGCAGTACTTC.

This clonotype has more than one count but fewer than ten. The chain employs TRBV20-1 and TRBJ2-1; 8 bases fit TRBD2. V dropped 8 bases and J dropped 8; count of bases not matched to a gene: 8. From germline, CDR1 is DFQATT and CDR2 SNEGSKA (reference sequence). This CDR3 is 12 amino acids long. The DNA for the CDR3 is TGCAGTCACGTAGCCGGGGGGGATGAGCAGTTCTTC. Encoded protein: CSHVAGGDEQFF.

This clonotype appeared many times. The chain recombines TRBV12-3 or TRBV12-4 with TRBJ1-4, with TRBD1 as a possible D gene (6 bases). V was shortened by 6 bases and J by 4 bases, with 21 bases between the two germline ends. This CDR3 is built from 17 residues. The chain's CDR3 is CASRATGSDFRNEKLFF. CDR3 bases: TGTGCCAGCAGAGCGACAGGCTCAGACTTCCGTAATGAAAAACTGTTTTTT.

This clonotype was seen at least ten times. The J gene is TRBJ2-3, the V gene TRBV20-1; no reliable D call. This CDR3 has 10 residues. Germline V gene lookup returns CDR1 DFQATT and CDR2 SNEGSKA (reference sequence). With 4 bases removed from V and 2 bases from J, the gap between germline ends came to 1 base. CDR3 sequence reads: CSATTDTQYF. Here the CDR3 DNA reads TGCAGTGCTACCACAGATACGCAGTATTTT.

This clonotype came up many times. The chain uses TRBV7-2 and TRBJ2-7; perhaps TRBD1 as D (7 bases). Germline V gene sequence: CDR1 SGHTA, CDR2 FQGNSA. The CDR3 spans 14 residues. Trimming removed 5 bases from V and 13 bases from J, with 24 bases in between. The CDR3 here is CASSLLGGGYEPYF. The CDR3, as DNA: TGTGCCAGCAGCCTCCTCGGAGGGGGCTACGAGCCCTACTTC.

The gene calls are TRBV7-3 and TRBJ2-1; 7 positions match TRBD2. This CDR3 comprises 16 residues. Germline assignment: CDR1 SGHTA and CDR2 FQGTGA. The J segment lost 0 bases and the V segment lost 0 bases, leaving 2 bases of the junction unmatched. CDR3 loop: CASSLTGGGSYNEQFF. In DNA, the CDR3 is TGTGCCAGCAGCTTAACTGGGGGGGGCTCCTACAATGAGCAGTTCTTC. Variable domain in full (rest from reference TRBV7-3 and TRBJ2-1): GAGVSQTPSNKVTEKGKYVELRCDPISGHTALYWYRQSLGQGPEFLIYFQGTGAADDSGLPNDRFFAVRPEGSVSTLKIQRTERGDSAVYLCASSLTGGGSYNEQFFGPGTRLTVL.

V usage is TRBV7-9 and J usage is TRBJ2-7; D not resolved. In germline, CDR1 is SEHNR, CDR2 FQNEAQ (reference sequence). CDR3 length equals 12 residues. Trimming pared 3 bases from V and 3 bases from J, leaving 6 bases between. Written as DNA, the CDR3 is TGTGCCAGCAGCTTTTGGGACTACGAGCAGTACTTC. Its protein product is CASSFWDYEQYF.

This clonotype was detected ten times or more. The CDR3 loop is CASSLRGQSYEQYF. CDR3 coding DNA: TGTGCCAGCAGTTTAAGGGGACAAAGCTACGAGCAGTACTTC. This chain joins TRBV12-3 or TRBV12-4 and TRBJ2-7; a possible D gene is TRBD1 (6 bases). There are 14 residues in the CDR3. The V gene lost 2 bases and the J gene lost 3 bases, with 11 bases spanning the gap.